The 17 T cell receptor beta chains below all came from one sample that was sequenced in a study of shared clonotypes between healthy human individuals. CD45RO-negative, CCR7-selected cells formed the naive CD8 fraction, which excluded terminally differentiated effector memory CD45RA+ cells. The assay was immunoSEQ multiplex PCR, and TCRdb's table has in-frame clones only and misses some. The sample contains around 2.1 million clones, roughly 91% of which appear only once. Source material: naive CD8+ T cells from PBMCs. The receptors shown here come from a young man in good health. Some clones in this sample may be carry-over from other donors' samples.

V usage is TRBV11-2 and J usage is TRBJ2-1, with TRBD2 identical over 7 bases. V dropped 5 bases and J dropped 4; count of bases not matched to a gene: 8. Germline assignment: CDR1 SGHAT and CDR2 FQNNGV. This CDR3 comprises 15 residues. The CDR3 region is CASSPPAGIYNEQFF. The CDR3 DNA is TGTGCCAGCAGCCCCCCAGCGGGGATTTACAATGAGCAGTTCTTC.

The genes are TRBV4-1 and TRBJ1-1; D is uncertain. The CDR3 has 16 amino acids. With 1 base removed from V and 6 bases from J, the gap between germline ends came to 18 bases. CDR1 MGHRA and CDR2 YSYEKL come from the germline V gene. The CDR3 region has the DNA TGCGCCAGCAGCCAAGTCGGTTACGGATTAATGGCTGAAGCTTTCTTT. Its protein is CASSQVGYGLMAEAFF.

This chain uses TRBV7-9 with TRBJ2-7, with D maybe TRBD2 (6 bases). Trimming took 5 bases from V and 4 from J, leaving 18 bases between them. The germline gives CDR1 SEHNR, CDR2 FQNEAQ (reference sequence). The CDR3 contains 15 residues. The CDR3 DNA is TGTGCCAGCAGCCCCCTGCTAGGGACTCTATACGAGCAGTACTTC. Encoded protein: CASSPLLGTLYEQYF.

CDR3 amino acids: CASSLDRIETQYF. The CDR3 nucleotides are TGTGCCAGCAGTCTAGACAGAATCGAGACCCAGTACTTC. The chain links TRBV28 to TRBJ2-5, with a tentative D call TRBD1 (5 bases). CDR1 and CDR2 (germline): MDHEN, SYDVKM. The CDR3 is 13 amino acids. V was shortened by 5 bases and J by 5 bases, with 12 bases between the two germline ends.

About this clone itself: The same CDR3 is also encoded by other DNA sequences in this sample. V and J are TRBV9 and TRBJ2-1; D is tentatively TRBD1 or TRBD2 (5 bases each). The CDR3 runs 12 residues. CDR1 and CDR2 (germline): SGDLS, YYNGEE. Trimming stripped 2 bases from V and 9 bases from J, with 9 bases between. This CDR3 reads CASSVPGPEQFF. DNA of the CDR3: TGTGCCAGCAGCGTCCCGGGGCCTGAGCAGTTCTTC. The entire variable domain, with the rest obtained from reference TRBV9 and TRBJ2-1, is as follows: DSGVTQTPKHLITATGQRVTLRCSPRSGDLSVYWYQQSLDQGLQFLIQYYNGEERAKGNILERFSAQQFPDLHSELNLSSLELGDSALYFCASSVPGPEQFFGPGTRLTVL.

The gene calls are TRBV6-1 and TRBJ1-1, with TRBD1 as a possible D gene (5 bases). In germline, CDR1 is MNHNS, CDR2 SASEGT. The CDR3 extends over 11 amino acids. With 5 bases removed from V and 7 bases from J, the gap between germline ends came to 8 bases. CDR3 sequence reads: CASSLTVEAFF. CDR3 nucleotide sequence: TGTGCCAGCAGTCTGACAGTTGAAGCTTTCTTT.

V gene TRBV7-6 combines with J gene TRBJ2-7; the D is unclear. The V gene's germline CDR1 is SGHVS and CDR2 FNYEAQ. The V and J ends lost 1 base and 2 bases respectively, with 9 bases between them. There are 14 residues in the CDR3. CDR3 sequence: CASSLVDPPYEQYF. Written as DNA, the CDR3 is TGTGCCAGCAGCTTAGTCGATCCCCCCTACGAGCAGTACTTC.

This clone was recorded only once. The sample has other DNA sequences that encode this CDR3 too. J is TRBJ2-1 and V is TRBV5-6; D ambiguous. This CDR3 region has 12 residues. Trimming cost V 3 bases and J 6 bases, with 7 bases left between them. Germline-derived CDR1 and CDR2 are SGHDT and YYEEEE. As DNA, the CDR3 is TGTGCCAGCAGCTCCGGGCGCAATGAGCAGTTCTTC. Its protein product is CASSSGRNEQFF.

The chain combines TRBV4-1 with TRBJ1-3; D is undetermined. The V and J ends lost 0 bases and 0 bases respectively, with 12 bases between them. From germline, CDR1 is MGHRA and CDR2 YSYEKL. The CDR3 sequence is 17 residues long. The CDR3 protein is CASSQDSSLVSGNTIYF. The CDR3 region has the DNA TGCGCCAGCAGCCAAGATTCCAGTCTAGTCTCTGGAAACACCATATATTTT.

V usage is TRBV13 and J usage is TRBJ1-5, with TRBD1 identical over 12 bases. The CDR3 totals 15 residues. V lost 5 bases, J lost 6 bases, and 5 bases stayed unmatched. Germline-derived CDR1 and CDR2 are PRHDT and FYEKMQ (reference sequence). CDR3 sequence: CASSQGDRGLQPQHF. The CDR3 DNA sequence: TGTGCCAGCAGCCAAGGGGACAGGGGGCTTCAGCCCCAGCATTTT.

The chain has TRBV19 and TRBJ2-7; the D gene could be TRBD1 or TRBD2 (5 bases each). V was shortened by 9 bases and J by 4 bases, with 22 bases between the two germline ends. The CDR3 consists of 15 residues. Per germline, CDR1 LNHDA and CDR2 SQIVND (reference sequence). The CDR3 DNA reads as TGTGCCAGACCCCCGGGACCGGGATTGACGTACGAGCAGTACTTC. As protein: CARPPGPGLTYEQYF.

The chain joins TRBV19 to TRBJ2-7; 9 nucleotides line up with TRBD2. Germline assignment: CDR1 LNHDA and CDR2 SQIVND (reference sequence). J lost 6 bases, V lost 9 bases, and 6 bases had no gene match. This CDR3 region has 12 residues. CDR3 protein: CASRPRGGEQYF. DNA for the CDR3: TGTGCCAGCCGACCGCGGGGGGGCGAGCAGTACTTC.

This chain uses TRBV7-7 with TRBJ2-2; 7 bases are shared with TRBD2. The germline V gene has CDR1 SSHAT and CDR2 FNYEAQ (reference sequence). CDR3 length: 16 residues. Trimming at V came to 4 bases and at J to 5 bases, leaving 10 bases not matched to a gene. CDR3 loop: CASSSLASGGTGELFF. As DNA, the CDR3 is TGTGCCAGCAGCTCACTAGCGTCAGGTGGTACCGGGGAGCTGTTTTTT.

The chain is built from TRBV7-9 and TRBJ1-3; the D gene is possibly TRBD1 (6 bases). The CDR3 length is 17 residues. The ends were cut back, 4 bases at V and 0 bases at J, with 16 bases in the middle. In germline, CDR1 is SEHNR, CDR2 FQNEAQ (reference sequence). The CDR3 sequence is CASSSRDKGSSGNTIYF. CDR3 sequence (DNA): TGTGCCAGCAGCTCCCGGGACAAGGGCAGCTCTGGAAACACCATATATTTT.

The V gene is TRBV7-6, the J gene TRBJ1-1; unclear D gene. CDR1 is SGHVS and CDR2 is FNYEAQ in the germline V gene. V was clipped by 5 bases and J by 6 bases, with 13 bases between them. The CDR3 consists of 13 residues. This chain's CDR3 is CASSAGRTSEAFF. The CDR3 nucleotides are TGTGCCAGCAGCGCGGGGAGGACCTCTGAAGCTTTCTTT.

This CDR3 reads CASREVTSGIYEQFF. CDR3 nucleotide sequence: TGTGCCAGCAGGGAGGTGACTAGCGGGATCTATGAGCAGTTCTTC. The chain links TRBV7-8 to TRBJ2-1, with 11 bases that match TRBD2. The CDR3 length is 15 residues. Germline-derived CDR1 and CDR2 are SGHVS and FQNEAQ. J lost 8 bases, V lost 6 bases, and 9 bases had no gene match.

This clone came up a few times. In DNA, the CDR3 is TGTGCCAGCGGGGCGGGAGGGCCGACCGGGGAGCTGTTTTTT. Translation: CASGAGGPTGELFF. The V and J genes are TRBV7-3 and TRBJ2-2; 9 nucleotides agree with TRBD2. Unmatched junction bases numbered 6, after V lost 8 bases and J lost 5 bases. CDR3 length: 14 amino acids. CDR1 is SGHTA and CDR2 is FQGTGA in the germline V gene.